This record concerns one TCR beta chain sequence. This specimen belongs to a study of blood T cell repertoires in COVID-19. At the level of the study: The cDNA or gDNA used as material had been derived from T cells, B-cell-depleted T cells, or PBMCs.

The assay was immunoSEQ multiplex PCR, and TCRdb's table has in-frame clones only and misses some. This sample has 150,000 to 200,000 clones, with 89% found just once. CDR1 ENHRY and CDR2 SYGVKD come from the germline V gene. The junction had 3 bases not matched to a gene; V was cut back by 5 bases and J by 4 bases. The CDR3 runs to 13 residues. The sequencing sample was made of PBMCs or T cells enriched from blood (not recorded which). This sequence joins TRBV10-3 and TRBJ1-1; 8 bases match TRBD1. The clonotype originates from a young woman who had recovered from COVID-19. The CDR3 DNA is TGTGCCATCAGTTTCCAGGGGGCCACTGAAGCTTTCTTT. Its protein is CAISFQGATEAFF.